What follows are 14 T cell receptor beta chains derived from one specimen sequenced in a study of beta chain features in type 1 diabetes. Since all of the isolated RNA was reverse transcribed, expressed TCRB transcripts were what got sequenced. TCRdb keeps only in-frame clones here, not all; method: immunoSEQ multiplex PCR. The sample includes 400,000 to 550,000 clones, 9.5% to 12% of them seen just once. Sequencing used naive CD4+ T cells from blood. The receptors were sampled from a woman younger than 35 in good health.

V is TRBV27 and J is TRBJ1-6; no definite D call. V was shortened by 7 bases and J by 8 bases, with 9 bases between the two germline ends. The CDR3 contains 12 residues. Germline-derived CDR1 and CDR2 are MNHEY and SMNVEV (reference sequence). The CDR3 protein is CASKTGYSPLHF. CDR3 nucleotides: TGTGCCAGCAAGACGGGTTATTCACCCCTCCACTTT.

The sample holds a few counts of this clone. As DNA, the CDR3 is TGTGCCAGCAGCTTAGCCGGGAGACGCGCCAAAAACATTCAGTACTTC. Translating it yields CASSLAGRRAKNIQYF. The chain joins TRBV7-9 to TRBJ2-4, with D perhaps matching TRBD2 (6 bases). V lost 0 bases to trimming and J lost 1 base, with 10 bases between them. The CDR3 sequence is 16 residues long. Germline values: CDR1 SEHNR, CDR2 FQNEAQ (reference sequence).

The J gene is TRBJ1-1, the V gene TRBV20-1; no clear D gene. This CDR3 is 11 amino acids long. Trimming pared 7 bases from V and 2 bases from J, leaving 8 bases between. Germline V gene sequence: CDR1 DFQATT, CDR2 SNEGSKA (reference sequence). The DNA of the CDR3 is TGCAGTGTGAAGGAAAACACTGAAGCTTTCTTT. Translating gives CSVKENTEAFF.

This clone was picked up a small number of times. CDR3 coding DNA: TGTGCCAGCAGCTTAGCTAGTACTAGCGGAAGCACAGATACGCAGTATTTT. It codes for CASSLASTSGSTDTQYF. J is TRBJ2-3 and V is TRBV7-2; TRBD2 matches at 8 bases. Germline V gene lookup returns CDR1 SGHTA and CDR2 FQGNSA. J was trimmed by 0 bases and V by 0 bases; bases with no gene match: 5. The CDR3 runs to 17 residues.

The gene calls are TRBV30 and TRBJ2-5, with a tentative D call TRBD1 (8 bases). The DNA matches TRBJ2-7 better at its end, which makes the J call doubtful. This CDR3 has 14 amino acids. CDR1 and CDR2 from the germline V gene are GTSNPN and SVGIG (reference sequence). The CDR3 bases are TGTGCCTGGCTTGACAGGGGAGGGCGGTACGAGCAGTACTTC. The encoded protein is CAWLDRGGRYEQYF.

This chain links TRBV6-6 with TRBJ2-7; perhaps TRBD2 as D (6 bases). The CDR3 is made up of 15 amino acids. The germline gives CDR1 MNHNY, CDR2 SVGAGI (reference sequence). Trimming shortened V by 5 bases and J by 0 bases, and 14 bases separated the two germline ends. CDR3 coding DNA: TGTGCCAGCAGTACGAGAGGGGAGGCCTCCTACGAGCAGTACTTC. This encodes CASSTRGEASYEQYF.

There are a few counts of this clone. V usage is TRBV7-9 and J usage is TRBJ2-5, with 10 bases aligning to TRBD1. J lost 1 base, V lost 8 bases, and 7 bases had no gene match. Germline V CDR1 and CDR2: SEHNR, FQNEAQ (reference sequence). This CDR3 is built from 15 residues. The CDR3, as DNA: TGTGCCAGCTCACCCCGGACAGGGGGCCAAGAGACCCAGTACTTC. Its translation: CASSPRTGGQETQYF.

This clone was picked up many times. The chain carries TRBV7-2 and TRBJ2-3, with D tentatively TRBD2 (6 bases). The CDR3 is 12 amino acids. V was cut by 8 bases and J by 2 bases, with 8 bases left in between. Germline V lookup: CDR1 SGHTA, CDR2 FQGNSA. DNA for the CDR3: TGTGCCAGCGGGGGGTACACAGATACGCAGTATTTT. This gives the protein CASGGYTDTQYF. Complete variable domain (other parts from reference TRBV7-2 and TRBJ2-3): GAGVSQSPSNKVTEKGKDVELRCDPISGHTALYWYRQSLGQGLEFLIYFQGNSAPDKSGLPSDRFSAERTGGSVSTLTIQRTQQEDSAVYLCASGGYTDTQYFGPGTRLTVL.

The rearrangement joins TRBV7-3 to TRBJ2-1; 11 bases align to TRBD1. Germline values: CDR1 SGHTA, CDR2 FQGTGA. V gave up 5 bases and J gave up 10 bases; unmatched junction bases: 10. This CDR3 region has 15 residues. CDR3 DNA: TGTGCCAGCAGCCCCGGACAGGGGGCCCACGAGGAGCAGTTCTTC. Amino acid sequence: CASSPGQGAHEEQFF.

J is TRBJ1-2 and V is TRBV7-3; D remains ambiguous. CDR1 and CDR2 (germline): SGHTA, FQGTGA. The length of the CDR3 is 15 residues. The ends were cut back, 4 bases at V and 4 bases at J, with 16 bases in the middle. DNA for the CDR3: TGTGCCAGCAGCTCCGGGCCCAGCTACCTCTATGGCTACACCTTC. It codes for CASSSGPSYLYGYTF.

This sequence joins TRBV28 and TRBJ2-1; TRBD1 agrees at 8 bases. V dropped 3 bases and J dropped 3; count of bases not matched to a gene: 4. Looked up from germline, CDR1 is MDHEN and CDR2 is SYDVKM. CDR3 length equals 15 residues. The CDR3 region is CASSLDRVNYNEQFF. CDR3 coding DNA: TGTGCCAGCAGTTTGGACAGGGTAAACTACAATGAGCAGTTCTTC.

This clone was detected a few times. The chain couples TRBV29-1 to TRBJ2-4, with a weak D call TRBD2 (7 bases). Germline V gene data show CDR1 as SQVTM and CDR2 as ANQGSEA. V gave up 6 bases and J gave up 1 base, with 13 bases separating them. The CDR3 runs to 14 residues. The CDR3 here is CSVGGGSAKNIQYF. The CDR3 nucleotides read TGCAGCGTGGGCGGGGGCTCGGCCAAAAACATTCAGTACTTC. The full variable domain, its missing parts supplied by reference TRBV29-1 and TRBJ2-4, is SAVISQKPSRDICQRGTSLTIQCQVDSQVTMMFWYRQQPGQSLTLIATANQGSEATYESGFVIDKFPISRPNLTFSTLTVSNMSPEDSSIYLCSVGGGSAKNIQYFGAGTRLSVL.

In this sample, this clone turned up a few times. The V call is TRBV4-2, the J call TRBJ2-7; the D gene is possibly TRBD1 (5 bases). The CDR3 runs to 14 residues. Germline V gene data show CDR1 as LGHNA and CDR2 as YNFKEQ. V shed 1 base and J shed 7 bases, with 14 bases lying between them. CDR3 amino acids: CASSQGRRVSEQYF. In nucleotides, the CDR3 is TGTGCCAGCAGCCAAGGGCGCAGGGTGAGTGAGCAGTACTTC.

The CDR3 loop is CASSENHQPQHF. Here the CDR3 DNA reads TGTGCCAGCAGCGAGAATCACCAGCCCCAGCATTTT. This rearrangement joins TRBV14 to TRBJ1-5, with D hard to call. The length of the CDR3 is 12 residues. Trimming removed 5 bases from V and 7 bases from J, with 9 bases in between. CDR1 SGHDN and CDR2 FVKESK come from the germline V gene. Together with reference TRBV14 and TRBJ1-5, the CDR3 gives the full variable domain: EAGVTQFPSHSVIEKGQTVTLRCDPISGHDNLYWYRRVMGKEIKFLLHFVKESKQDESGMPNNRFLAERTGGTYSTLKVQPAELEDSGVYFCASSENHQPQHFGDGTRLSIL.